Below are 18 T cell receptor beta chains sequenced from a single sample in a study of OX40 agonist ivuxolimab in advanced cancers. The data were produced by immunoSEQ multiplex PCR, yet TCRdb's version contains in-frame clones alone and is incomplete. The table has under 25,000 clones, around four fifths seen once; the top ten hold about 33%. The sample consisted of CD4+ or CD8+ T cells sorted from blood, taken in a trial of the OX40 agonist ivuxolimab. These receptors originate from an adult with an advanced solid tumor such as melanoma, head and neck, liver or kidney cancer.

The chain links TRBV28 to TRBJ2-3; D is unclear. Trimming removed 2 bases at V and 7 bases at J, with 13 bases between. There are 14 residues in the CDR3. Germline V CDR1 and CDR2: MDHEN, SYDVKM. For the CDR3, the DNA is TGTGCCAGCAGTTTAAACAGAAATCTGTATACGCAGTATTTT. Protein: CASSLNRNLYTQYF.

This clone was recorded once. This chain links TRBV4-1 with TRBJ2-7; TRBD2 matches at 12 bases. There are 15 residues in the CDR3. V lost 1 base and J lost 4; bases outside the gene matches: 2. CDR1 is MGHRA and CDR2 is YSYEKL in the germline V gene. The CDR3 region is CASSQVTSGSYEQYF. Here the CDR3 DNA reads TGCGCCAGCAGCCAAGTGACTAGCGGGAGTTACGAGCAGTACTTC.

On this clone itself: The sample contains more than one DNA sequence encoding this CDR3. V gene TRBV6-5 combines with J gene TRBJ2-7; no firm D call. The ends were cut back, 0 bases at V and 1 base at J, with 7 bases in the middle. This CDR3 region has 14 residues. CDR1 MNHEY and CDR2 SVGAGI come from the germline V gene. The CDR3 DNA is TGTGCCAGCAGTTACTCAGGCCCTTCCTACGAGCAGTACTTC. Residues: CASSYSGPSYEQYF.

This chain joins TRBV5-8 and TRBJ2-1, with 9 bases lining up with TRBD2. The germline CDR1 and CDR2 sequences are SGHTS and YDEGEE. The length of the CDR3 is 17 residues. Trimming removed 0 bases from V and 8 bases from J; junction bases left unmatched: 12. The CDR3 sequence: CASSLAGSSGNIDEQFF. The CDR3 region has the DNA TGTGCCAGCAGCTTGGCGGGTTCTAGCGGGAATATCGATGAGCAGTTCTTC.

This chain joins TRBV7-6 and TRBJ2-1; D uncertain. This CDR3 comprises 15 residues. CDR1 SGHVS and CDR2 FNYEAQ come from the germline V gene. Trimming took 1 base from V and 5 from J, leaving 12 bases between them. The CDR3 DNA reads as TGTGCCAGCAGCTTAGGCCCCCGACCTGACAATGAGCAGTTCTTC. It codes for CASSLGPRPDNEQFF. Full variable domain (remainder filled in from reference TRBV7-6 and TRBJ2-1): GAGVSQSPRYKVTKRGQDVALRCDPISGHVSLYWYRQALGQGPEFLTYFNYEAQQDKSGLPNDRFSAERPEGSISTLTIQRTEQRDSAMYRCASSLGPRPDNEQFFGPGTRLTVL.

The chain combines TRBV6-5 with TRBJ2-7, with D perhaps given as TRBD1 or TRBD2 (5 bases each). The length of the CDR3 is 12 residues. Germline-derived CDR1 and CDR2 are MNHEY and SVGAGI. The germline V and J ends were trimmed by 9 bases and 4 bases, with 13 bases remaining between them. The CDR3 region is CASSQGEYEQYF. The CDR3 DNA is TGTGCCAGTAGTCAAGGGGAGTACGAGCAGTACTTC.

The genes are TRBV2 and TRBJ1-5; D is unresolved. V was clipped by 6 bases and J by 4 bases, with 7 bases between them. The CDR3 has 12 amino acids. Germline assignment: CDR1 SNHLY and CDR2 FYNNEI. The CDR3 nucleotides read TGTGCCAGCAGGATGGAGAATCAGCCCCAGCATTTT. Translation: CASRMENQPQHF.

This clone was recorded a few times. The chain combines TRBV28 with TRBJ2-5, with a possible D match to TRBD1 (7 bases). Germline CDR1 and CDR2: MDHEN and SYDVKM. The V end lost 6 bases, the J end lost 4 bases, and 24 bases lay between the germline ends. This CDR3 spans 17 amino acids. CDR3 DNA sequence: TGTGCCAGCAGCTATTCAGGGGGGCAGGGCCGAGGAGAGACCCAGTACTTC. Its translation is CASSYSGGQGRGETQYF.

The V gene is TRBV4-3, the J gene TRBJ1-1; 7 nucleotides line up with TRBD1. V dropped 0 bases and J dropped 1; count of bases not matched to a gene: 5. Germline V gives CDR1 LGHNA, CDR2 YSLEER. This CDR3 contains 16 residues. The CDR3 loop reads CASSQDWGTENTEAFF. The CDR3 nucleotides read TGCGCCAGCAGCCAAGATTGGGGGACAGAGAACACTGAAGCTTTCTTT.

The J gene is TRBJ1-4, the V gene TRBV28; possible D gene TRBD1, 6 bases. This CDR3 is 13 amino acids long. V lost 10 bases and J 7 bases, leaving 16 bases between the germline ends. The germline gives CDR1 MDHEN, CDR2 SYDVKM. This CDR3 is CATGGGMSEKLFF. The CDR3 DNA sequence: TGTGCCACCGGTGGGGGCATGAGTGAAAAACTGTTTTTT.

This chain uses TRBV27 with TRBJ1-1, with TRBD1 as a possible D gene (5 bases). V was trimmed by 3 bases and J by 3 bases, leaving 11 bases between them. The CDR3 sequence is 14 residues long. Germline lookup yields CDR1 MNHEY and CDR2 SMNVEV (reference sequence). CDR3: CASSLQGADTEAFF. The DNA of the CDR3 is TGTGCCAGCAGTTTGCAGGGCGCGGACACTGAAGCTTTCTTT.

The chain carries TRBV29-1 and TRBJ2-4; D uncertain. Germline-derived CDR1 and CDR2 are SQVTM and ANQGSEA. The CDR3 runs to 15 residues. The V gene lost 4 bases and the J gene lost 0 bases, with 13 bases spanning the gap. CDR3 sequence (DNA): TGCAGCGTTGTCCCCTCTACCGTAGCCAAAAACATTCAGTACTTC. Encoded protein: CSVVPSTVAKNIQYF.

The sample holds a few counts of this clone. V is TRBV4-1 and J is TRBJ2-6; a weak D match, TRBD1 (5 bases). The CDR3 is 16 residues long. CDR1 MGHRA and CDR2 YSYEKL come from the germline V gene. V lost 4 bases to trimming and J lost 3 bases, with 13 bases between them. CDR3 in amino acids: CASSPLGLGGANVLTF. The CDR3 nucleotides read TGCGCCAGCAGCCCCTTGGGGCTTGGTGGGGCCAACGTCCTGACTTTC.

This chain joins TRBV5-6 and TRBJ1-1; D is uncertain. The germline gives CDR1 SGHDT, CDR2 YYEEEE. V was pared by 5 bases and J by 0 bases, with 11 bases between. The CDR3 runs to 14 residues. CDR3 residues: CASSLIGVNTEAFF. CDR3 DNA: TGTGCCAGCAGTCTGATCGGGGTGAACACTGAAGCTTTCTTT.

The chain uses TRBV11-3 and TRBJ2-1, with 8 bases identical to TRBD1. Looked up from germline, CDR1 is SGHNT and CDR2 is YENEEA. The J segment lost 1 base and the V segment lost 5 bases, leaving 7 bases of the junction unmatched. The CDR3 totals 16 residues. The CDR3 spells CASSPSGQDSYNEQFF. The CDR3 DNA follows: TGTGCCAGCAGCCCCTCGGGACAGGATTCCTACAATGAGCAGTTCTTC.

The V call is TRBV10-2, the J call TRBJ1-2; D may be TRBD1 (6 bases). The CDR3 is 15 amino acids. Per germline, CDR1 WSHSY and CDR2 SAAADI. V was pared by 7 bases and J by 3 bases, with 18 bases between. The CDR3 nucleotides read TGCGCCAGCATCAACACACCGGCAGGGGACTATGGCTACACCTTC. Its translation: CASINTPAGDYGYTF.

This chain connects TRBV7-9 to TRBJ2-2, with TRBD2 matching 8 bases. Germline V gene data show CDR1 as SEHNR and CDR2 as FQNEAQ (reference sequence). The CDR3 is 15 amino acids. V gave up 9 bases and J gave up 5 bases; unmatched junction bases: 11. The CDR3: CASKPGLGVTGELFF. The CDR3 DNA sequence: TGTGCCAGTAAGCCGGGACTAGGGGTTACCGGGGAGCTGTTTTTT.

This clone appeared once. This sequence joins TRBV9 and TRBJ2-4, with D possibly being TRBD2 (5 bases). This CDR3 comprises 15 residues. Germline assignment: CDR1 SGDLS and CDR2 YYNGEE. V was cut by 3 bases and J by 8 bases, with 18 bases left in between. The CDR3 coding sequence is TGTGCCAGCAGCGCTCGACACGGTGTGAGGGACATTCAGTACTTC. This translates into CASSARHGVRDIQYF.